One and the same sample provided the 4 T cell receptor beta chains below, sequenced in a study of blood T cell repertoires in COVID-19. The method was immunoSEQ multiplex PCR; TCRdb's version includes in-frame clones alone and lacks a portion of them. Of some 100,000 clones listed, approximately 80% are singletons. Material for sequencing was peripheral blood. Every receptor here comes from a woman aged 45-65 years with acute or convalescent COVID-19.

The chain recombines TRBV2 with TRBJ1-1; the D gene is possibly TRBD1 (5 bases). V lost 3 bases and J lost 8, with 22 bases in between. In germline, CDR1 is SNHLY, CDR2 FYNNEI. The CDR3 is made up of 16 amino acids. The CDR3 region has the DNA TGTGCCAGCAGTGATTTCCAGGGAGGACTGAAGGCCGAAGCTTTCTTT. Residues: CASSDFQGGLKAEAFF.

The genes are TRBV9 and TRBJ1-3; TRBD1 matches at 7 bases. This CDR3 comprises 14 residues. The J segment lost 4 bases and the V segment lost 4 bases, leaving 5 bases of the junction unmatched. CDR1 and CDR2 (germline): SGDLS, YYNGEE. The CDR3 protein is CASSLQGRGNTIYF. The CDR3 DNA reads as TGTGCCAGCAGCCTACAGGGGAGGGGAAACACCATATATTTT.

V is TRBV28 and J is TRBJ2-3, with 9 bases matching TRBD1. This CDR3 comprises 15 residues. Germline V lookup: CDR1 MDHEN, CDR2 SYDVKM. Trimming cost V 3 bases and J 0 bases; bases outside gene matches: 1. The CDR3 region is CASSFGTGSTDTQYF. As DNA, the CDR3 is TGTGCCAGCAGTTTCGGGACAGGGAGCACAGATACGCAGTATTTT.

V gene TRBV6-5 combines with J gene TRBJ1-2, with a possible D match to TRBD1 (6 bases). The CDR3 consists of 15 residues. Per the germline V gene, CDR1 is MNHEY and CDR2 is SVGAGI. The V gene lost 0 bases and the J gene lost 9 bases, with 17 bases spanning the gap. The CDR3 DNA sequence: TGTGCCAGCAGTTACTCCTCGGGGGGGCCGCTACGCTACACCTTC. It encodes CASSYSSGGPLRYTF.